This TCR beta chain was observed in a study of T-cell reconstitution after alpha-beta-depleted transplantation in children. General study points: Surviving thymic progenitors and recipient T cells were the source of high TCRbeta diversity at day 60 in some patients. At around two months after transplant, the alpha-beta T cells were reportedly derived from several hundred expanded clones that came from non-depleted graft cells.

Construction of the TCRbeta library involved unique molecular identifiers. TCRdb re-analysed the PCR reads in MiXCR, keeping a single row per CDR3 protein. This table holds fewer than 750,000 distinct CDR3 sequences, 20% to 25% found once. The V and J ends lost 4 bases and 4 bases, in that order; junction bases with no gene match: 4. The CDR3 sequence is 16 residues long. The germline CDR1 and CDR2 sequences are MDHEN and SYDVKM. Many counts were recorded for this clonotype. Its antigen remains unidentified. The receptor was isolated from a boy under two years old who had a stem cell transplant for acute myeloid leukemia, so the T cells may come from the graft donor. Source: PBMCs, mostly from graft donor cells, taken 360 days after TCRalphabeta/CD19-depleted stem cell transplant. The rearrangement uses TRBV28 and TRBJ2-2, with 12 bases matching TRBD2. CDR3 sequence: CASSSGLAGLTGELFF. In DNA, the CDR3 is TGTGCCAGCAGTTCAGGACTAGCGGGACTCACCGGGGAGCTGTTTTTT.